This T cell receptor beta chain emerged from a study of blood T cell repertoires in COVID-19. For the study at large: Both acute and convalescent COVID-19 samples were obtained from the United States, Italy and Spain. Sample material is recorded as cDNA or gDNA derived from T cells, B-cell-depleted T cells, or PBMCs.

Method: immunoSEQ multiplex PCR; TCRdb's copy keeps in-frame clones and lacks some. This sample carries about 300,000 clones, roughly 90% of them seen once, and the ten largest clones take roughly 1.9%. Seattle cases were enrolled at active infection and followed longitudinally. Germline V CDR1 and CDR2: SGHTA, FQGTGA. With 0 bases clipped from V and 4 bases from J, the junction kept 4 bases outside the gene matches. The CDR3 runs to 16 residues. This clonotype was sampled from a woman aged 30 to 39 with COVID-19, enrolled during active disease. Sequenced sample: peripheral blood. This chain connects TRBV7-3 to TRBJ2-2; 8 bases are shared with TRBD1. CDR3 coding DNA: TGTGCCAGCAGCTTAACCGCGGACAGGGCCACCGGGGAGCTGTTTTTT. Its protein is CASSLTADRATGELFF.